This TCR beta chain emerged from a study of cytomegalovirus exposure and HLA in healthy donors. Findings and caveats of the study: There were a few CMV-associated chains whose specificity for CMV antigens was confirmed in vitro. High sensitivity and specificity were reportedly achieved when the classifier diagnosed cytomegalovirus status. HLA alleles were associated with roughly 15,000 TCR beta sequences in a later analysis at 0.05 false discovery rate.

Comment on this clone: Its antigen is not identified.

CDR1 and CDR2 from the germline V gene are LNHNV and YYDKDF (reference sequence). This CDR3 spans 13 amino acids. V lost 9 bases and J lost 2, with 13 bases in between. The study ran its PCR with 60 Vbeta and 13 Jbeta primers. In the original analysis: Counted up in a later analysis, unique TCR beta chains came to about 80 million, with roughly 11 million shared. Libraries were prepared by immunoSEQ multiplex PCR; TCRdb keeps only in-frame clonotypes and omits some of them. The V and J calls and the clone size are those of that table, but D and trimming were determined from the DNA. The sample lists tens of thousands of clones, around 77% occurring once.

The chain has TRBV15 and TRBJ2-5; tentative D call: TRBD2 (6 bases). The sample was PBMCs. This TCR was sampled from a man in his 60s in good health and CMV-seronegative. The CDR3 region has the DNA TGTGCCACGGGGGGATTTGTACAAGAGACCCAGTACTTC. Its protein product is CATGGFVQETQYF.